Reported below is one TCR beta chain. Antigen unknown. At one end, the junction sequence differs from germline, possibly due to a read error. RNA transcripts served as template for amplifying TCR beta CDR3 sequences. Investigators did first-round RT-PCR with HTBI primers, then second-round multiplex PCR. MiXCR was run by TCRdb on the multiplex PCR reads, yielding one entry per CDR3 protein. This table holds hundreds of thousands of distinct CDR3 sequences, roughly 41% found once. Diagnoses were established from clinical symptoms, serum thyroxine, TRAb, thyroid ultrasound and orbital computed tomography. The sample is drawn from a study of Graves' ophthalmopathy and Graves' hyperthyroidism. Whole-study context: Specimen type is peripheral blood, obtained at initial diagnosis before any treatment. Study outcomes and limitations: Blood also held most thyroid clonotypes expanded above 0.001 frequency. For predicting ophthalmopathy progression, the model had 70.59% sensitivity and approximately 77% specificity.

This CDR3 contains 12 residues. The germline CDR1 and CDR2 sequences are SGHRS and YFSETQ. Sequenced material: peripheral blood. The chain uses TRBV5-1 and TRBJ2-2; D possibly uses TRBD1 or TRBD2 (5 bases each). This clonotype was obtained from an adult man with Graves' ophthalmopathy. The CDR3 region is CASSPDTGELLF. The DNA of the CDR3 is TGCGCCAGCAGCCCGGACACCGGGGAGCTGCTTTTT.